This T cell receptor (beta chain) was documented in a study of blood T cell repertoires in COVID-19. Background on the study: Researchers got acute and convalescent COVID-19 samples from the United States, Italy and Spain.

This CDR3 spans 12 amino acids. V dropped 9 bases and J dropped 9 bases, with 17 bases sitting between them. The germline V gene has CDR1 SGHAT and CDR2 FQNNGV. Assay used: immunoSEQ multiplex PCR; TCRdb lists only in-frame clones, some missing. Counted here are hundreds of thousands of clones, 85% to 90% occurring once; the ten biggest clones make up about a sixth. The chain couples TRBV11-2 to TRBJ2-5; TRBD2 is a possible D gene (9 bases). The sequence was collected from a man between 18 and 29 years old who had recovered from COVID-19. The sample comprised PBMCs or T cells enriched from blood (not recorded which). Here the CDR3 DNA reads TGTGCCAGTCGACTAGCGGACAGGGCCCAGTACTTC. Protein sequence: CASRLADRAQYF.